The 32 T cell receptor beta chains below were found in one sample sequenced in a study of blood T cell repertoires in COVID-19. Clones were sequenced by immunoSEQ multiplex PCR, and TCRdb holds only the in-frame ones, with some missing. Of 150,000 to 190,000 clones detected, roughly 72% appear once; the ten largest clones hold about 3.8%. Sequencing was done on a sample of peripheral blood. All receptors come from a woman of 80 years or more with acute or convalescent COVID-19.

This chain joins TRBV27 and TRBJ1-1; TRBD1 matches 7 bases. The germline CDR1 and CDR2 sequences are MNHEY and SMNVEV (reference sequence). The CDR3 is 17 amino acids. V shed 0 bases, J shed 4 bases, and the junction held 11 bases outside the gene matches. CDR3 amino acids: CASSLSTRRQGGTEAFF. As DNA, the CDR3 is TGTGCCAGCAGTTTATCCACTCGGCGTCAGGGGGGCACTGAAGCTTTCTTT.

The V call is TRBV3-1 (or the pseudogene TRBV3-2), the J call TRBJ1-5, with D possibly matching TRBD1 (6 bases). This CDR3 spans 15 amino acids. V lost 1 base and J lost 3, with 10 bases in between. Germline V gives CDR1 LGHDT, CDR2 YNNKEL (reference sequence). CDR3 residues: CASSQGDIYNQPQHF. CDR3 coding DNA: TGTGCCAGCAGCCAAGGGGACATATACAATCAGCCCCAGCATTTT.

The chain is built from TRBV29-1 and TRBJ1-1, with unresolved D. The germline gives CDR1 SQVTM, CDR2 ANQGSEA. The CDR3 consists of 11 residues. The V and J ends lost 7 bases and 2 bases respectively, with 8 bases between them. CDR3: CSGRGNTEAFF. CDR3 sequence (DNA): TGCAGCGGCCGGGGAAACACTGAAGCTTTCTTT. Complete variable domain (other parts from reference TRBV29-1 and TRBJ1-1): SAVISQKPSRDICQRGTSLTIQCQVDSQVTMMFWYRQQPGQSLTLIATANQGSEATYESGFVIDKFPISRPNLTFSTLTVSNMSPEDSSIYLCSGRGNTEAFFGQGTRLTVV.

This clone was seen a few times. The V call is TRBV30, the J call TRBJ1-1; D uncertain. The CDR3 totals 14 residues. V was clipped by 0 bases and J by 6 bases, with 14 bases between them. Germline V gene lookup returns CDR1 GTSNPN and CDR2 SVGIG (reference sequence). DNA for the CDR3: TGTGCCTGGAGTGTGGAGGATTTCATATCTGAAGCTTTCTTT. It translates to CAWSVEDFISEAFF.

This chain joins TRBV6-6 and TRBJ2-1, with TRBD2 identical over 8 bases. V shed 8 bases and J 7 bases; nucleotides not matched to a gene: 10. Germline V gives CDR1 MNHNY, CDR2 SVGAGI (reference sequence). This CDR3 is 14 amino acids long. CDR3 bases: TGTGCCAGCTCCCGAAGCGGGAGATATAATGAGCAGTTCTTC. Protein: CASSRSGRYNEQFF.

The chain uses TRBV7-2 and TRBJ2-5; perhaps TRBD2 as D (7 bases). The CDR3 is 17 amino acids. The germline V gene encodes CDR1 SGHTA and CDR2 FQGNSA. Trimming took 5 bases from V and 0 from J, leaving 19 bases between them. The CDR3 sequence: CASSPGGSGTNQETQYF. The CDR3, as DNA: TGTGCCAGCAGCCCCGGGGGCAGCGGGACTAACCAAGAGACCCAGTACTTC. The full variable domain, with the rest looked up from reference TRBV7-2 and TRBJ2-5, is GAGVSQSPSNKVTEKGKDVELRCDPISGHTALYWYRQSLGQGLEFLIYFQGNSAPDKSGLPSDRFSAERTGGSVSTLTIQRTQQEDSAVYLCASSPGGSGTNQETQYFGPGTRLLVL.

CDR3 protein: CASSLATGPVYNEQFF. The CDR3 DNA reads as TGTGCCAGCAGCTTAGCCACAGGGCCCGTTTACAATGAGCAGTTCTTC. The chain recombines TRBV7-9 with TRBJ2-1, with D tentatively TRBD1 (6 bases). With 0 bases removed from V and 4 bases from J, the gap between germline ends came to 13 bases. The CDR3 contains 16 residues. Germline assignment: CDR1 SEHNR and CDR2 FQNEAQ (reference sequence).

The CDR3 region has the DNA TGTGCCAGCAGCCCGGACAGAGCTAAAGAGACCCAGTACTTC. Translated: CASSPDRAKETQYF. V gene TRBV7-3 combines with J gene TRBJ2-5; weak D call: TRBD1 (6 bases). V was trimmed by 5 bases and J by 3 bases, leaving 13 bases between them. This CDR3 spans 14 amino acids. Germline V lookup: CDR1 SGHTA, CDR2 FQGTGA. Combining the CDR3 with reference TRBV7-3 and TRBJ2-5 gives the whole variable domain GAGVSQTPSNKVTEKGKYVELRCDPISGHTALYWYRQSLGQGPEFLIYFQGTGAADDSGLPNDRFFAVRPEGSVSTLKIQRTERGDSAVYLCASSPDRAKETQYFGPGTRLLVL.

The chain uses TRBV7-2 and TRBJ2-1; 7 bases map to TRBD1. This CDR3 is 16 amino acids long. V shed 4 bases and J 1 base; nucleotides not matched to a gene: 7. The V gene's germline CDR1 is SGHTA and CDR2 FQGNSA. CDR3 protein: CASSSTQGSSYNEQFF. CDR3 DNA sequence: TGTGCCAGCAGCTCAACACAGGGGTCTTCCTACAATGAGCAGTTCTTC.

This clone has a handful of counts. Relative to the germline gene, one junction end is altered; a read error may explain this. The chain combines TRBV14 with TRBJ1-6; D unresolved. This CDR3 has 12 amino acids. Germline CDR1 SGHDN, CDR2 FVKESK. The CDR3 region is CASSLGDSPLHF. Written as DNA, the CDR3 is TGTGCCAGTAGCCTTGGAGATTCACCCCTCCACTTT.

This chain links TRBV19 with TRBJ2-5; D may be TRBD1 (6 bases). Germline V gives CDR1 LNHDA, CDR2 SQIVND (reference sequence). Trimming removed 8 bases from V and 0 bases from J, with 16 bases in between. The CDR3 loop spans 15 amino acids. CDR3 residues: CASGAGAKYQETQYF. CDR3 coding DNA: TGTGCCAGTGGTGCAGGGGCCAAGTACCAAGAGACCCAGTACTTC.

The chain links TRBV7-8 to TRBJ2-5; D is undetermined. Trimming took 5 bases from V and 4 from J, leaving 17 bases between them. This CDR3 region has 15 residues. The germline V gene has CDR1 SGHVS and CDR2 FQNEAQ. The CDR3 nucleotides read TGTGCCAGCAGCCTGCTGGGCCCCCTACGAGAGACCCAGTACTTC. Translation gives CASSLLGPLRETQYF.

This chain uses TRBV7-2 with TRBJ1-2; D not resolved. The CDR3 sequence is 11 residues long. V lost 1 base and J lost 8, with 5 bases in between. Per germline, CDR1 SGHTA and CDR2 FQGNSA. This CDR3 is CASSLDSGYTF. For the CDR3, the DNA is TGTGCCAGCAGCTTAGACAGCGGCTACACCTTC.

J is TRBJ1-1 and V is TRBV27; D remains unclear. The V and J ends lost 4 bases and 0 bases respectively, with 6 bases between them. The V gene's germline CDR1 is MNHEY and CDR2 SMNVEV (reference sequence). The CDR3 has 13 amino acids. In nucleotides, the CDR3 is TGTGCCAGCAGTTATGCGGTGAACACTGAAGCTTTCTTT. It translates to CASSYAVNTEAFF.

This rearrangement joins TRBV7-3 to TRBJ2-1, with 15 positions matching TRBD2. V lost 5 bases and J lost 10; bases outside the gene matches: 6. Per the germline V gene, CDR1 is SGHTA and CDR2 is FQGTGA. This CDR3 contains 15 residues. This CDR3 is CASSPGTSGRREQFF. The DNA of the CDR3 is TGTGCCAGCAGCCCCGGGACTAGCGGGAGGAGGGAGCAGTTCTTC.

This clone appeared a single time. The chain joins TRBV11-1 to TRBJ2-7; no clear D gene. Germline V gene sequence: CDR1 SGHAT, CDR2 FQDESV (reference sequence). This CDR3 contains 11 residues. Trimming shortened V by 2 bases and J by 3 bases, and 2 bases separated the two germline ends. CDR3 loop: CASSLYYEQYF. The CDR3 nucleotides are TGTGCCAGCAGCTTATACTACGAGCAGTACTTC.

This CDR3 is CASSFGGSPTEAFF. The CDR3 nucleotides are TGTGCCAGCAGCTTTGGGGGCAGTCCGACTGAAGCTTTCTTT. The chain has TRBV7-9 and TRBJ1-1, with D perhaps matching TRBD1 (6 bases). This CDR3 region has 14 residues. V was clipped by 3 bases and J by 5 bases, with 13 bases between them. CDR1 and CDR2 from the germline V gene are SEHNR and FQNEAQ (reference sequence).

This chain connects TRBV7-9 to TRBJ1-6; 11 bases agree with TRBD1. This CDR3 is built from 17 residues. The junction had 12 bases not matched to a gene; V was cut back by 5 bases and J by 9 bases. Germline CDR1 is SEHNR and CDR2 is FQNEAQ (reference sequence). The CDR3 region is CASSQTRPGTGGSPLHF. As DNA, the CDR3 is TGTGCCAGCAGCCAGACCCGTCCGGGGACAGGGGGTTCACCCCTCCACTTT.

This clone is a singleton in its sample. The chain joins TRBV5-1 to TRBJ1-4, with D possibly matching TRBD1 (6 bases). Germline V lookup: CDR1 SGHRS, CDR2 YFSETQ. There are 16 residues in the CDR3. V was cut by 0 bases and J by 8 bases, with 17 bases left in between. CDR3 in DNA: TGCGCCAGCAGCTTGGCCGGGGCAGGGGAGCGAGAAAAACTGTTTTTT. Protein product: CASSLAGAGEREKLFF.

The genes are TRBV5-1 and TRBJ2-3; TRBD2 matches 9 bases. There are 16 residues in the CDR3. With 4 bases clipped from V and 4 bases from J, the junction kept 10 bases outside the gene matches. CDR1 and CDR2 from the germline V gene are SGHRS and YFSETQ. DNA for the CDR3: TGCGCCAGCAGCCTGGCGGTAGCGGGAGAGGCAGATACGCAGTATTTT. Translation gives CASSLAVAGEADTQYF.

This chain uses TRBV6-2 or TRBV6-3 with TRBJ1-1; perhaps TRBD1 as D (5 bases). Trimming stripped 0 bases from V and 5 bases from J, with 13 bases between. Germline CDR1 reads MNHEY; CDR2 reads SVGEGT. This CDR3 has 15 residues. The CDR3 sequence: CASSYSGAGRTEAFF. CDR3 nucleotides: TGTGCCAGCAGTTACTCAGGGGCAGGGAGGACTGAAGCTTTCTTT.

The V and J genes are TRBV3-1 (or the pseudogene TRBV3-2) and TRBJ1-2, with a weak D call TRBD1 (5 bases). The CDR3 covers 15 residues. Germline V CDR1 and CDR2: LGHDT, YNNKEL (reference sequence). The V gene lost 4 bases and the J gene lost 3 bases, with 15 bases spanning the gap. CDR3 DNA: TGTGCCAGCAGCCCTTGGTCAGGGTGGGACTATGGCTACACCTTC. Its translation: CASSPWSGWDYGYTF.

This chain links TRBV3-1 (or the pseudogene TRBV3-2) with TRBJ2-1; D call uncertain. V gave up 1 base and J gave up 0 bases, with 7 bases separating them. In germline, CDR1 is LGHDT, CDR2 YNNKEL (reference sequence). The CDR3 has 15 amino acids. CDR3 sequence reads: CASSQALSSYNEQFF. The CDR3 DNA reads TGTGCCAGCAGCCAAGCACTAAGCTCCTACAATGAGCAGTTCTTC.

The CDR3 nucleotides are TGTGCCAGCAGTACTAAAGTGGTGGACACTGAAGCTTTCTTT. Protein: CASSTKVVDTEAFF. This rearrangement joins TRBV6-5 to TRBJ1-1; D unclear. Per the germline V gene, CDR1 is MNHEY and CDR2 is SVGAGI. The CDR3 is 14 amino acids. Between the trimmed V and J ends, which lost 5 bases and 3 bases, there was a span of 13 bases.

This chain links TRBV18 with TRBJ1-6, with D maybe TRBD1 (5 bases). CDR1 is KGHSH and CDR2 is LQKENI in the germline V gene. Trimming shortened V by 1 base and J by 10 bases, and 11 bases separated the two germline ends. The CDR3 spans 14 residues. CDR3 region: CASSPQEGRSPLHF. Written as DNA, the CDR3 is TGTGCCAGCTCACCACAGGAGGGGCGATCACCCCTCCACTTT.

This clone was found once. The chain is built from TRBV7-6 and TRBJ1-6; 10 nucleotides match TRBD1. Germline trimming cut 5 bases from V and 7 bases from J; bases unmatched to any gene: 2. The CDR3 spans 14 residues. The germline gives CDR1 SGHVS, CDR2 FNYEAQ. DNA for the CDR3: TGTGCCAGCAGCGTGGGACAGGGGAATTCACCCCTCCACTTT. As protein: CASSVGQGNSPLHF.

This chain links TRBV4-3 with TRBJ1-2; 7 bases line up with TRBD1. This CDR3 is 16 amino acids long. CDR1 is LGHNA, CDR2 YSLEER, per germline. V dropped 1 base and J dropped 0; count of bases not matched to a gene: 5. CDR3 protein: CASSQVTGVPNYGYTF. For the CDR3, the DNA is TGCGCCAGCAGCCAAGTAACAGGGGTGCCTAACTATGGCTACACCTTC.

This rearrangement joins TRBV14 to TRBJ2-1, with unresolved D. Between the trimmed V and J ends, which lost 4 bases and 6 bases, there was a span of 10 bases. CDR1 is SGHDN, CDR2 FVKESK, per germline. CDR3 length: 13 residues. The chain's CDR3 is CASSRPSGNEQFF. CDR3 coding DNA: TGTGCCAGCAGCCGCCCATCGGGCAATGAGCAGTTCTTC.

This clone was seen just once. The same CDR3 also results from other DNA sequences found in this sample. The rearrangement uses TRBV18 and TRBJ2-7, with 11 bases that match TRBD2. Germline-derived CDR1 and CDR2 are KGHSH and LQKENI. V shed 3 bases and J 0 bases; nucleotides not matched to a gene: 1. This CDR3 has 15 residues. The CDR3 DNA is TGTGCCAGCTCACCTGGGACTAGCGGCTCCTACGAGCAGTACTTC. Its translation is CASSPGTSGSYEQYF.

The rearrangement uses TRBV6-5 and TRBJ2-7; 7 nucleotides match TRBD1. The V and J ends lost 5 bases and 2 bases, in that order; junction bases with no gene match: 3. Germline lookup yields CDR1 MNHEY and CDR2 SVGAGI. The CDR3 consists of 13 residues. The chain's CDR3 is CASSRDRTYEQYF. CDR3 DNA: TGTGCCAGCAGTAGGGACAGAACCTACGAGCAGTACTTC.

This clone was seen only a few times. The chain is built from TRBV10-3 and TRBJ2-1, with 7 bases identical to TRBD1. The CDR3 spans 14 residues. J lost 6 bases, V lost 5 bases, and 7 bases had no gene match. The germline gives CDR1 ENHRY, CDR2 SYGVKD. The CDR3 DNA reads TGTGCCATCAGTAAACAGGGGAAGGGCAATGAGCAGTTCTTC. It is translated as CAISKQGKGNEQFF.

This CDR3 reads CASSQDAGTRSNQPQHF. Written as DNA, the CDR3 is TGTGCCAGCAGCCAAGACGCAGGGACTCGTAGCAATCAGCCCCAGCATTTT. V gene TRBV4-2 combines with J gene TRBJ1-5; weak D call: TRBD1 (5 bases). The CDR3 contains 17 residues. V was shortened by 0 bases and J by 0 bases, with 12 bases between the two germline ends. Germline CDR1 LGHNA, CDR2 YNFKEQ.